This entry lists 30 T cell receptor beta chains sequenced from one sample in a study of blood T cell repertoires in COVID-19 (dated by TCRdb to about 2020). Library creation used the immunoSEQ multiplex PCR assay. The clones in this table, taken by TCRdb from immuneACCESS, are in-frame only. Not every clone is retained; where verified, under half of the shortfall comes from an unresolved V gene, and the cause of the rest is unknown. Present in this sample are around 190,000 clones, around 76% of which were seen just once. The leading ten clones occupy roughly 8.6% of the sample. Sequencing input: peripheral blood. The receptors stem from a woman in her 50s with active or convalescent COVID-19.

The chain carries TRBV11-2 and TRBJ2-3; 12 nucleotides align to TRBD2. Germline V gene sequence: CDR1 SGHAT, CDR2 FQNNGV. V dropped 4 bases and J dropped 3; count of bases not matched to a gene: 11. The CDR3 extends over 18 amino acids. The CDR3 DNA is TGTGCCAGCAGCTCGCTAGCGGGGGGGCCAGGTTTGACAGATACGCAGTATTTT. It encodes CASSSLAGGPGLTDTQYF.

This clone was observed a few times. The CDR3 here is CASSPRGLNTGELFF. The CDR3 region has the DNA TGTGCCAGCAGCCCGCGGGGCCTGAACACCGGGGAGCTGTTTTTT. The V gene is TRBV3-1 (or the pseudogene TRBV3-2), the J gene TRBJ2-2; D is possibly TRBD2 (6 bases). V gave up 4 bases and J gave up 1 base, with 10 bases separating them. Germline assignment: CDR1 LGHDT and CDR2 YNNKEL (reference sequence). This CDR3 contains 15 residues.

This chain links TRBV7-9 with TRBJ1-6; possible D gene TRBD1, 5 bases. The CDR3 spans 12 residues. V lost 6 bases to trimming and J lost 10 bases, with 10 bases between them. Germline CDR1 is SEHNR and CDR2 is FQNEAQ (reference sequence). The CDR3 protein is CASRGRGSPLHF. The CDR3 bases are TGTGCCAGCAGGGGGCGGGGGTCACCCCTCCACTTT.

The genes are TRBV5-6 and TRBJ2-1, with 9 bases that match TRBD2. This CDR3 has 14 residues. V trimming: 4 bases; J trimming: 4 bases; junction bases outside the gene matches: 3. Germline V gene sequence: CDR1 SGHDT, CDR2 YYEEEE. CDR3: CASSRTSAYNEQFF. The CDR3 DNA is TGTGCCAGCAGCCGGACTAGCGCGTACAATGAGCAGTTCTTC.

The chain combines TRBV28 with TRBJ1-5; D ambiguous. Germline assignment: CDR1 MDHEN and CDR2 SYDVKM. Trimming stripped 2 bases from V and 15 bases from J, with 14 bases between. The CDR3 is 12 residues long. The CDR3 sequence is CASSLRQRYRHF. The CDR3 bases are TGTGCCAGCAGTTTACGGCAGCGCTATCGGCATTTT.

This chain joins TRBV7-2 and TRBJ1-6; tentative D call: TRBD1 (5 bases). Germline loops: CDR1 SGHTA, CDR2 FQGNSA. The CDR3 runs to 14 residues. V was clipped by 5 bases and J by 14 bases, with 19 bases between them. CDR3: CASSTRTRVVALHF. Written as DNA, the CDR3 is TGTGCCAGCAGCACCCGGACAAGAGTCGTTGCCCTCCACTTT.

The rearrangement uses TRBV2 and TRBJ2-3; 11 bases are shared with TRBD2. CDR1 and CDR2 from the germline V gene are SNHLY and FYNNEI. J was trimmed by 3 bases and V by 3 bases; bases with no gene match: 2. The CDR3 consists of 15 residues. This CDR3 is CASSDLAGGTDTQYF. CDR3 sequence (DNA): TGTGCCAGCAGTGATCTAGCGGGGGGAACAGATACGCAGTATTTT.

V usage is TRBV7-3 and J usage is TRBJ2-1; D uncertain. CDR3 length: 12 residues. The V end was cut by 7 bases, the J end by 6 bases, with 10 bases between. Germline V gene sequence: CDR1 SGHTA, CDR2 FQGTGA. This chain's CDR3 is CASTTPPNEQFF. In DNA, the CDR3 is TGTGCCAGCACCACACCCCCCAATGAGCAGTTCTTC.

The J gene is TRBJ2-7, the V gene TRBV7-8; D ambiguous. Germline V gives CDR1 SGHVS, CDR2 FQNEAQ. V dropped 7 bases and J dropped 6 bases, with 25 bases sitting between them. The CDR3 is 16 amino acids. CDR3 region: CASTLNLAAVSLEQYF. In DNA form, the CDR3 reads TGTGCCAGCACCTTGAACCTGGCGGCGGTATCCCTCGAGCAGTACTTC.

This rearrangement joins TRBV3-1 (or the pseudogene TRBV3-2) to TRBJ2-2; 7 bases line up with TRBD2. The CDR3 is 15 amino acids. V lost 3 bases to trimming and J lost 6 bases; unmatched junction nucleotides: 7. CDR1 LGHDT and CDR2 YNNKEL come from the germline V gene (reference sequence). The CDR3 reads CASSQSGKSAGELFF. CDR3 coding DNA: TGTGCCAGCAGCCAGAGCGGGAAAAGCGCCGGGGAGCTGTTTTTT.

The rearrangement uses TRBV7-9 and TRBJ1-6; D is undetermined. Germline lookup yields CDR1 SEHNR and CDR2 FQNEAQ (reference sequence). V was clipped by 8 bases and J by 7 bases, with 9 bases between them. The CDR3 runs to 12 residues. CDR3: CASQSGNSPLHF. The DNA for the CDR3 is TGTGCCAGCCAATCGGGGAATTCACCCCTCCACTTT.

This clone was counted once. The chain has TRBV27 and TRBJ2-3; 8 nucleotides align to TRBD2. From germline, CDR1 is MNHEY and CDR2 SMNVEV (reference sequence). This CDR3 has 17 residues. Trimming cost V 2 bases and J 2 bases; bases outside gene matches: 9. CDR3 amino acids: CASSLGFTSGNTDTQYF. CDR3 coding DNA: TGTGCCAGCAGTTTAGGCTTCACTAGCGGCAACACAGATACGCAGTATTTT.

V gene TRBV2 combines with J gene TRBJ2-2, with D unresolved. The germline gives CDR1 SNHLY, CDR2 FYNNEI. The CDR3 totals 12 residues. Between the trimmed V and J ends, which lost 2 bases and 8 bases, there was a span of 6 bases. The DNA of the CDR3 is TGTGCCAGCAGTGAATTGCGGGGGGAGCTGTTTTTT. It yields the protein CASSELRGELFF.

The chain is built from TRBV3-1 (or the pseudogene TRBV3-2) and TRBJ2-4; 7 bases are a match to TRBD2. CDR1 is LGHDT and CDR2 is YNNKEL in the germline V gene (reference sequence). The CDR3 consists of 19 residues. Losses at the gene ends were 0 bases for V and 0 bases for J; bases not matched to a gene: 11. This CDR3 is CASSQDFGGGDLAKNIQYF. The CDR3 nucleotides read TGTGCCAGCAGCCAAGATTTCGGCGGGGGAGATCTAGCCAAAAACATTCAGTACTTC.

The CDR3 sequence is CASSLSSSGNNEQFF. CDR3 nucleotide sequence: TGTGCCAGCTCACTTTCTTCTAGCGGGAACAATGAGCAGTTCTTC. The rearrangement uses TRBV18 and TRBJ2-1; 9 bases are shared with TRBD2. CDR1 and CDR2 (germline): KGHSH, LQKENI. V lost 4 bases and J lost 5; bases outside the gene matches: 6. The CDR3 runs to 15 residues.

V and J are TRBV28 and TRBJ1-1; 7 nucleotides match TRBD1. J gave up 4 bases and V 6 bases, and 8 bases lay outside the gene matches. Per the germline V gene, CDR1 is MDHEN and CDR2 is SYDVKM. CDR3 length equals 14 residues. This chain's CDR3 is CASSLNRGSTEAFF. Written as DNA, the CDR3 is TGTGCCAGCAGCCTCAACAGGGGTAGCACTGAAGCTTTCTTT.

The chain combines TRBV3-1 (or the pseudogene TRBV3-2) with TRBJ1-2; 12 bases match TRBD1. Germline V CDR1 and CDR2: LGHDT, YNNKEL (reference sequence). Losses at the gene ends were 4 bases for V and 4 bases for J; bases not matched to a gene: 10. The CDR3 sequence is 17 residues long. The CDR3 bases are TGTGCCAGCAGCCTTGGGACAGGGGGCGCAAGGTCCTATGGCTACACCTTC. This encodes CASSLGTGGARSYGYTF.

V gene TRBV28 combines with J gene TRBJ2-7; a weak D match, TRBD2 (7 bases). V lost 7 bases and J 0 bases, leaving 19 bases between the germline ends. The germline CDR1 and CDR2 sequences are MDHEN and SYDVKM. There are 16 residues in the CDR3. Written as DNA, the CDR3 is TGTGCCAGCACCGACCCCAGGGGAGGGGGCTCCTACGAGCAGTACTTC. Its protein is CASTDPRGGGSYEQYF.

This chain connects TRBV7-9 to TRBJ2-5; 8 bases align to TRBD2. Germline trimming cut 4 bases from V and 2 bases from J; bases unmatched to any gene: 9. This CDR3 has 16 residues. Germline V gene lookup returns CDR1 SEHNR and CDR2 FQNEAQ (reference sequence). CDR3 in amino acids: CASSSGGFGPQETQYF. The CDR3 coding sequence is TGTGCCAGCAGCTCGGGGGGGTTTGGCCCGCAAGAGACCCAGTACTTC.

The chain links TRBV2 to TRBJ1-5; possibly TRBD1 for D (6 bases). The CDR3 covers 13 residues. Trimming pared 8 bases from V and 3 bases from J, leaving 11 bases between. Germline V gene data show CDR1 as SNHLY and CDR2 as FYNNEI. DNA for the CDR3: TGTGCCAGCGCGACAGGTTACAATCAGCCCCAGCATTTT. This encodes CASATGYNQPQHF.

This clone was observed at least ten times. This chain connects TRBV4-2 to TRBJ2-3; 9 nucleotides align to TRBD2. Trimming removed 0 bases from V and 7 bases from J; junction bases left unmatched: 14. Germline V gives CDR1 LGHNA, CDR2 YNFKEQ. This CDR3 region has 18 residues. CDR3 in DNA: TGTGCCAGCAGCCAAGAGAGGGTCCTAGCGGGAAAATTATATACGCAGTATTTT. Translation: CASSQERVLAGKLYTQYF.

The rearrangement links TRBV6-2 or TRBV6-3 to TRBJ2-1; maybe TRBD1 (7 bases). V was pared by 2 bases and J by 11 bases, with 13 bases between. There are 13 residues in the CDR3. Germline CDR1 is MNHEY and CDR2 is SVGEGT. CDR3 DNA sequence: TGTGCCAGCAGTTACAGGGGGCGGGACCAGCAGTTCTTC. Protein sequence: CASSYRGRDQQFF.

The chain has TRBV5-4 and TRBJ1-3; D is possibly TRBD1 (5 bases). Trimming took off 7 bases at V and 2 bases at J, with 16 bases between the two ends. The CDR3 covers 15 residues. In germline, CDR1 is SGHNT, CDR2 YYREEE (reference sequence). CDR3 sequence: CASSSTQGTGNTIYF. The CDR3 bases are TGTGCCAGCTCCAGCACCCAGGGCACTGGAAACACCATATATTTT.

This clone was seen a handful of times. The chain couples TRBV21-1 to TRBJ1-6; whether TRBD1, the table's D call, matches the DNA was not checked. TRBV21-1 corresponds to a pseudogene. The CDR3 contains 16 residues. In nucleotides, the CDR3 is TGTGCCAGCAGCAAAGGGGTACAGGGGTCGAAGTCACCCCTCCACTTT. It yields the protein CASSKGVQGSKSPLHF.

This clone was recorded a few times. The V and J genes are TRBV25-1 and TRBJ1-2, with D unresolved. This CDR3 is built from 14 residues. The germline V and J ends were trimmed by 3 bases and 3 bases, with 11 bases remaining between them. Germline V CDR1 and CDR2: MGHDK, SYGVNS. The DNA for the CDR3 is TGTGCCAGCAGTGATCTCGCACCAGACTATGGCTACACCTTC. This encodes CASSDLAPDYGYTF.

This clone occurred a few times. The chain has TRBV7-2 and TRBJ2-5; 8 nucleotides match TRBD2. The germline V gene encodes CDR1 SGHTA and CDR2 FQGNSA. V lost 5 bases, J lost 3 bases, and 11 bases stayed unmatched. The CDR3 covers 16 residues. For the CDR3, the DNA is TGTGCCAGCAGCCCACGAGGGCGGGGGGTAGAAGAGACCCAGTACTTC. Encoded protein: CASSPRGRGVEETQYF.

The genes are TRBV2 and TRBJ1-5, with a possible D match to TRBD1 (5 bases). The CDR3 covers 15 residues. Trimming stripped 4 bases from V and 6 bases from J, with 16 bases between. Germline-derived CDR1 and CDR2 are SNHLY and FYNNEI. The CDR3 DNA sequence: TGTGCCAGCAGTGGTGAATCGGGGGTCGGTCAGCCCCAGCATTTT. Translation gives CASSGESGVGQPQHF. Combining the CDR3 with reference TRBV2 and TRBJ1-5 gives the whole variable domain EPEVTQTPSHQVTQMGQEVILRCVPISNHLYFYWYRQILGQKVEFLVSFYNNEISEKSEIFDDQFSVERPDGSNFTLKIRSTKLEDSAMYFCASSGESGVGQPQHFGDGTRLSIL.

The chain is built from TRBV7-3 and TRBJ2-7, with D perhaps matching TRBD1 (5 bases). The CDR3 is 15 amino acids. The V gene's germline CDR1 is SGHTA and CDR2 FQGTGA. Between the trimmed V and J ends, which lost 0 bases and 2 bases, there was a span of 11 bases. CDR3: CASSLTAARAYEQYF. The CDR3 coding sequence is TGTGCCAGCAGCTTAACGGCGGCCAGGGCCTACGAGCAGTACTTC.

The chain carries TRBV7-2 and TRBJ1-5, with 9 bases identical to TRBD1. Per germline, CDR1 SGHTA and CDR2 FQGNSA. With 1 base clipped from V and 7 bases from J, the junction kept 5 bases outside the gene matches. This CDR3 has 15 residues. The CDR3: CASSLGWTGDQPQHF. CDR3 nucleotides: TGTGCCAGCAGCTTAGGATGGACAGGGGACCAGCCCCAGCATTTT.

The chain couples TRBV19 to TRBJ1-1, with D perhaps TRBD1 (6 bases). Germline loops: CDR1 LNHDA, CDR2 SQIVND (reference sequence). There are 13 residues in the CDR3. Between the trimmed V and J ends, which lost 10 bases and 7 bases, there was a span of 19 bases. The CDR3 nucleotides are TGTGCCACCCACGAACGGGGGGCTGGTGAAGCTTTCTTT. Amino acid sequence: CATHERGAGEAFF.